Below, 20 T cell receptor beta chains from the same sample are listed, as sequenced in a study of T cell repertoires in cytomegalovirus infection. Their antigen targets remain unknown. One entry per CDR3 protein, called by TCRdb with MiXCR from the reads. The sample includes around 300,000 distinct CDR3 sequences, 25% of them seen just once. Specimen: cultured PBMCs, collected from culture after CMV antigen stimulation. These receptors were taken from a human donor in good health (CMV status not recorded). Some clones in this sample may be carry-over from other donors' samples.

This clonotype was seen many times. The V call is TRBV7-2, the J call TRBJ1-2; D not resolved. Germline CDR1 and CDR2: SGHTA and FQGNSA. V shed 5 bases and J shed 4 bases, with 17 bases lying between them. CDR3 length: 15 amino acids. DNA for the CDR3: TGTGCCAGCAGCCCGCTCGCCGGGCCCATCTATGGCTACACCTTC. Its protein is CASSPLAGPIYGYTF. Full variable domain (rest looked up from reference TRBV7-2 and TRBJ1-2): GAGVSQSPSNKVTEKGKDVELRCDPISGHTALYWYRQSLGQGLEFLIYFQGNSAPDKSGLPSDRFSAERTGGSVSTLTIQRTQQEDSAVYLCASSPLAGPIYGYTFGSGTRLTVV.

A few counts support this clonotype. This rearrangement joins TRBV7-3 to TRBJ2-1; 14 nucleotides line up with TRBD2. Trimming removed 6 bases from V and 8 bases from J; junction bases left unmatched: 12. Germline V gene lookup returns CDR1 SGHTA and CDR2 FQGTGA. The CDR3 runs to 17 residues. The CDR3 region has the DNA TGTGCCAGCAGGCACCCGGGACTAGCGGGAGCAGTGGATGAGCAGTTCTTC. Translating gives CASRHPGLAGAVDEQFF.

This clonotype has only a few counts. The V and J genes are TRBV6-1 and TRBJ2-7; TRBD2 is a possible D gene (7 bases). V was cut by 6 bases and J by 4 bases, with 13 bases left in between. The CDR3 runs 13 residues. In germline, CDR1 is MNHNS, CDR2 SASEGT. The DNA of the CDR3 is TGTGCCAGCAGGGCCCGGGGGGCTTACGAGCAGTACTTC. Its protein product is CASRARGAYEQYF.

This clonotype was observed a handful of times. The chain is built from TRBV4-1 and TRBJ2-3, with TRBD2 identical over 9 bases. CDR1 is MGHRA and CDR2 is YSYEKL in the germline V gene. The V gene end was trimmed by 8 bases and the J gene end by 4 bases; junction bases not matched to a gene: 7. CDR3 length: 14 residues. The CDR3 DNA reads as TGCGCCAGCCGTAGCGGGAGTCAGTCAGATACGCAGTATTTT. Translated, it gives CASRSGSQSDTQYF.

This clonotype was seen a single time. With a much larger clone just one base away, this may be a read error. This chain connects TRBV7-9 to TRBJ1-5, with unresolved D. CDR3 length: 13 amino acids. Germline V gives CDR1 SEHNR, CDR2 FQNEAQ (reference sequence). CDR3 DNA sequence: TGTGCCAGCAGCAAAAGGGCCAATCACCCCCAGCATTTT. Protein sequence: CASSKRANHPQHF.

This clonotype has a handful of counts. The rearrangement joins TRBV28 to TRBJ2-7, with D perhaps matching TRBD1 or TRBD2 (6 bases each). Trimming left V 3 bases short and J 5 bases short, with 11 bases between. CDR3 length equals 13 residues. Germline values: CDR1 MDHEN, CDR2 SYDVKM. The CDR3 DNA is TGTGCCAGCAGTTTTATGGGGGGCCACGAGCAGTACTTC. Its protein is CASSFMGGHEQYF.

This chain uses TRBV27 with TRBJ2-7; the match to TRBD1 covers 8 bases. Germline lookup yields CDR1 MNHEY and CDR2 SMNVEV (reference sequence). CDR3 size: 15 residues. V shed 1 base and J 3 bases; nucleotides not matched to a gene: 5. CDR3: CASSLWDRLYYEQYF. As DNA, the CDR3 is TGTGCCAGCAGTTTATGGGACAGGCTTTACTACGAGCAGTACTTC.

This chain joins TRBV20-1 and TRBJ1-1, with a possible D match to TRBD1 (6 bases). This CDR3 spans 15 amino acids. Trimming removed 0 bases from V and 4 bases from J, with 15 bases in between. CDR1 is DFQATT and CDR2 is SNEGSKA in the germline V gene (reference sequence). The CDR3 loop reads CSARDGAQGSTEAFF. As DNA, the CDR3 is TGCAGTGCTAGAGATGGCGCGCAGGGGAGCACTGAAGCTTTCTTT.

CDR3 bases: TGCAGTGCTAGTGGCTTCGGGACTAGCGGGAGTAATAGGCGTGACGAGCAGTACTTC. Residues: CSASGFGTSGSNRRDEQYF. V usage is TRBV20-1 and J usage is TRBJ2-7; 14 nucleotides align to TRBD2. Germline V gene data show CDR1 as DFQATT and CDR2 as SNEGSKA (reference sequence). CDR3 length: 19 amino acids. After removal of 3 bases from V and 5 bases from J, the junction contained 18 bases not matched to a gene.

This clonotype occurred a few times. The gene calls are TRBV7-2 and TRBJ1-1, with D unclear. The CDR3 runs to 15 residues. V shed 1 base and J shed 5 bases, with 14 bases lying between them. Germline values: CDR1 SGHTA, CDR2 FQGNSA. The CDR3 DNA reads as TGTGCCAGCAGCTTAGGAGGAGCAAGAAGAACTGAAGCTTTCTTT. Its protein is CASSLGGARRTEAFF.

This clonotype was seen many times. In nucleotides, the CDR3 is TGTGCCATCACTTCTAGTAATGTGGGCCAGGGCTACAATGAGCAGTTCTTC. Protein sequence: CAITSSNVGQGYNEQFF. This rearrangement joins TRBV10-3 to TRBJ2-1, with D perhaps TRBD1 (5 bases). Germline V lookup: CDR1 ENHRY, CDR2 SYGVKD. This CDR3 has 17 amino acids. V was trimmed by 7 bases and J by 3 bases, leaving 22 bases between them.

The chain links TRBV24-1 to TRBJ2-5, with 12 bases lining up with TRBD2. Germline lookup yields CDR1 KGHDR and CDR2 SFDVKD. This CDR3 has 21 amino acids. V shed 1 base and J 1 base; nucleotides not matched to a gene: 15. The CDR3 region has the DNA TGTGCCACCAGTGATTTTGCTGGCGGGGGCGGACTAGCGGGGCCCCAAGAGACCCAGTACTTC. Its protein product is CATSDFAGGGGLAGPQETQYF.

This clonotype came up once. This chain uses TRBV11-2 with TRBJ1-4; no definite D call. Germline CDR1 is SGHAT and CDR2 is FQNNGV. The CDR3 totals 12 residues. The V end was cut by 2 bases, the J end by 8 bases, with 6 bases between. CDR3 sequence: CASSLTREKLFF. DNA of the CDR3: TGTGCCAGCAGCTTAACGAGAGAAAAACTGTTTTTT. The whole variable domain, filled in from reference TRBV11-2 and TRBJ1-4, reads EAGVAQSPRYKIIEKRQSVAFWCNPISGHATLYWYQQILGQGPKLLIQFQNNGVVDDSQLPKDRFSAERLKGVDSTLKIQPAKLEDSAVYLCASSLTREKLFFGSGTQLSVL.

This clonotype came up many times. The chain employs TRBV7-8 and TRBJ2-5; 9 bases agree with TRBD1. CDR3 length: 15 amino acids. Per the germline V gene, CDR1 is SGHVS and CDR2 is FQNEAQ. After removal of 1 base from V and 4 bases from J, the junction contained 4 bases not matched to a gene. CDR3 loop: CASSLDGTGPETQYF. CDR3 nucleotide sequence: TGTGCCAGCAGCTTAGACGGGACAGGGCCAGAGACCCAGTACTTC.

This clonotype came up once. The DNA of the CDR3 is TGTGCCACCAGTGACGTCCCAGGGTACAATGAGCAGTTCTTC. Residues: CATSDVPGYNEQFF. The chain has TRBV24-1 and TRBJ2-1, with a tentative D call TRBD1 (5 bases). CDR3 size: 14 residues. The germline CDR1 and CDR2 sequences are KGHDR and SFDVKD. Between the trimmed V and J ends, which lost 4 bases and 4 bases, there was a span of 10 bases.

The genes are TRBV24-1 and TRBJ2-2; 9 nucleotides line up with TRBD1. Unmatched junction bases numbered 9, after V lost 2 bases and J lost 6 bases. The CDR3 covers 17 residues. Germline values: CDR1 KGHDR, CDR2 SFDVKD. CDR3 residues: CATSDSGTGYHAGELFF. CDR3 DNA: TGTGCCACCAGTGATTCCGGGACAGGGTATCACGCCGGGGAGCTGTTTTTT.

CDR3 residues: CSARSVATRVGETQYF. CDR3 DNA: TGCAGTGCTAGAAGCGTCGCGACTAGAGTAGGGGAGACCCAGTACTTC. V is TRBV20-1 and J is TRBJ2-5; possibly TRBD2 for D (6 bases). The V gene lost 2 bases and the J gene lost 5 bases, with 21 bases spanning the gap. From germline, CDR1 is DFQATT and CDR2 SNEGSKA (reference sequence). The CDR3 contains 16 residues.

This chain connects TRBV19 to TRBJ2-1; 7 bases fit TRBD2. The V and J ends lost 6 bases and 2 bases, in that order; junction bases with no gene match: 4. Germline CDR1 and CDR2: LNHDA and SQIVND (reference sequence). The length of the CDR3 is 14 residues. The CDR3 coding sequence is TGTGCCAGTAGGCGGCGGGAGACCTACAATGAGCAGTTCTTC. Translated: CASRRRETYNEQFF.

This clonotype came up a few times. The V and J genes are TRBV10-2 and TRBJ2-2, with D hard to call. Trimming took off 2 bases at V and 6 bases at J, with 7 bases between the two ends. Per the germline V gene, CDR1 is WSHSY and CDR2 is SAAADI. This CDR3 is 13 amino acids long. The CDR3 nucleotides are TGCGCCAGCAGTGAGGTCGTGGCCGGGGAGCTGTTTTTT. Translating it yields CASSEVVAGELFF.

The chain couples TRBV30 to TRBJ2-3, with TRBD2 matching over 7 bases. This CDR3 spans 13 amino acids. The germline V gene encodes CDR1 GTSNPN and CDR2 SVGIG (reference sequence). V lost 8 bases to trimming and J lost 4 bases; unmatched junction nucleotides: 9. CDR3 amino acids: CANSGGSADTQYF. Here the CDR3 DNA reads TGTGCCAATTCTGGCGGGAGTGCAGATACGCAGTATTTT.